This record concerns one T cell receptor beta chain sequence. Its antigen is not identified. The method was immunoSEQ multiplex PCR; TCRdb's version includes in-frame clones alone and lacks a portion of them. Of 50,000 or so clones in the sample, roughly nine tenths were seen once. V lost 5 bases, J lost 0 bases, and 15 bases lay in between. Looked up from germline, CDR1 is SNHLY and CDR2 is FYNNEI. The CDR3 loop spans 16 amino acids. This sample was included in a study of cytomegalovirus exposure and HLA in healthy donors. Study-level background: The same platform was used for the 100 to 150 validation repertoires as for the roughly 660 first-cohort repertoires, as reported in a later analysis. Regarding the study as a whole: The study found most TCR sequences rare, yet found some public TCRs in many donors. The study listed approximately 160 cytomegalovirus-associated TCR beta chains. In a later analysis, first-cohort TCR clusters were found to tend to co-occur in the approximately 120 validation repertoires.

The source of this sequence is a woman in her twenties or thirties in good health and CMV-seronegative. The sample consisted of PBMCs. The chain has TRBV2 and TRBJ2-3; D remains ambiguous. CDR3 sequence: CASSKNALASTDTQYF. As DNA, the CDR3 is TGTGCCAGCAGTAAAAACGCATTAGCTAGCACAGATACGCAGTATTTT.